A single sample is the source of the 25 T cell receptor beta chains below, sequenced in a study of CD8 T cells in Susac syndrome. An amount of RNA that ranged from roughly 0.5 to 1 ug was reverse transcribed with random hexamers. Each CDR3 protein is one row after TCRdb ran MiXCR on the immunoSEQ multiplex PCR reads. The repertoire consists of under 200,000 distinct CDR3 sequences, with around 96% occurring once and the leading ten covering around 0.12%. Sequencing was carried out using CD4+ T cells from PBMCs. These receptors were taken from a human donor with Susac syndrome.

Only one count was recorded for this clonotype. The chain employs TRBV5-1 and TRBJ2-1; 12 bases map to TRBD2. The CDR3 loop spans 17 amino acids. J was trimmed by 0 bases and V by 2 bases; bases with no gene match: 3. Germline loops: CDR1 SGHRS, CDR2 YFSETQ. The CDR3 here is CASSFTSGGSSYNEQFF. CDR3 sequence (DNA): TGCGCCAGCAGCTTCACTAGCGGGGGGTCCTCCTACAATGAGCAGTTCTTC.

The V call is TRBV2, the J call TRBJ2-3; 14 bases match TRBD2. This CDR3 contains 17 residues. V gave up 10 bases and J gave up 4 bases; unmatched junction bases: 13. CDR1 is SNHLY and CDR2 is FYNNEI in the germline V gene. The CDR3 DNA sequence: TGTGCCACCCGTAAAGGACTAGCGGGAGGAGTCGCAGATACGCAGTATTTT. This translates into CATRKGLAGGVADTQYF.

The chain employs TRBV28 and TRBJ2-2; 13 bases agree with TRBD2. Germline CDR1 is MDHEN and CDR2 is SYDVKM. The CDR3 contains 16 residues. V trimming: 6 bases; J trimming: 4 bases; junction bases outside the gene matches: 5. CDR3 in amino acids: CASSRGTSGATGELFF. The DNA of the CDR3 is TGTGCCAGCAGCCGCGGGACTAGCGGGGCCACCGGGGAGCTGTTTTTT.

The CDR3 is CASSSANGANEKLFF. Written as DNA, the CDR3 is TGCGCCAGCAGCTCGGCGAACGGGGCTAATGAAAAACTGTTTTTT. The J gene is TRBJ1-4, the V gene TRBV5-1; D remains ambiguous. The V end lost 3 bases, the J end lost 3 bases, and 12 bases lay between the germline ends. CDR3 length: 15 residues. Germline V lookup: CDR1 SGHRS, CDR2 YFSETQ.

The chain uses TRBV7-2 and TRBJ2-5; TRBD2 aligns across 7 bases. Germline CDR1 is SGHTA and CDR2 is FQGNSA. Trimming took 4 bases from V and 3 from J; bases not matched to a gene: 8. The CDR3 sequence is 15 residues long. The DNA for the CDR3 is TGTGCCAGCAGCTCCTCCGGGACTACTAAAGAGACCCAGTACTTC. Protein product: CASSSSGTTKETQYF.

The chain has TRBV29-1 and TRBJ2-1; the D gene is possibly TRBD2 (6 bases). V lost 8 bases to trimming and J lost 0 bases, with 17 bases between them. CDR3 length equals 15 residues. CDR1 is SQVTM, CDR2 ANQGSEA, per germline. This CDR3 is CSSDPAGSSYNEQFF. For the CDR3, the DNA is TGCAGCAGCGACCCTGCGGGGAGCTCCTACAATGAGCAGTTCTTC.

This chain links TRBV20-1 with TRBJ2-5; D call uncertain. Germline values: CDR1 DFQATT, CDR2 SNEGSKA (reference sequence). Trimming removed 7 bases from V and 2 bases from J, with 17 bases in between. The CDR3 totals 14 residues. This CDR3 is CSVDFGRRQETQYF. CDR3 DNA: TGCAGTGTTGACTTCGGAAGACGTCAAGAGACCCAGTACTTC.

This clonotype has just a few counts. This chain uses TRBV29-1 with TRBJ2-7; TRBD1 aligns across 11 bases. The trim removed 6 bases at V and 7 bases at J, leaving 11 bases unmatched. Germline CDR1 SQVTM, CDR2 ANQGSEA. The CDR3 is 14 amino acids. The CDR3 coding sequence is TGCAGCGTGGCACGAGGACAGGGGGCATTGGAGCAGTACTTC. Residues: CSVARGQGALEQYF.

The chain has TRBV7-8 and TRBJ1-6; weak D call: TRBD1 (6 bases). This CDR3 spans 15 amino acids. V was clipped by 10 bases and J by 11 bases, with 24 bases between them. Germline lookup yields CDR1 SGHVS and CDR2 FQNEAQ. CDR3 DNA: TGTGCCACCCAACCACCCGACAGGACCGGTACACCCCTCCACTTT. It codes for CATQPPDRTGTPLHF. The full variable domain, with the rest looked up from reference TRBV7-8 and TRBJ1-6, is GAGVSQSPRYKVAKRGQDVALRCDPISGHVSLFWYQQALGQGPEFLTYFQNEAQLDKSGLPSDRFFAERPEGSVSTLKIQRTQQEDSAVYLCATQPPDRTGTPLHFGNGTRLTVT.

V gene TRBV6-2 or TRBV6-3 combines with J gene TRBJ2-7; D is unclear. The germline gives CDR1 MNHEY, CDR2 SVGEGT. V lost 0 bases and J 3 bases, leaving 6 bases between the germline ends. This CDR3 comprises 13 residues. CDR3 amino acids: CASSYSTFYEQYV. CDR3 in DNA: TGTGCCAGCAGTTACTCCACTTTCTACGAGCAGTACGTC.

The chain recombines TRBV15 with TRBJ2-5, with a possible D match to TRBD1 (7 bases). V lost 8 bases and J lost 4, with 17 bases in between. The CDR3 consists of 14 residues. The germline CDR1 and CDR2 sequences are LNHNV and YYDKDF (reference sequence). The CDR3 here is CATAYYRGGETQYF. The CDR3 nucleotides are TGTGCCACCGCTTATTACAGGGGAGGAGAGACCCAGTACTTC. Supplemented by reference TRBV15 and TRBJ2-5, the full variable domain reads DAMVIQNPRYQVTQFGKPVTLSCSQTLNHNVMYWYQQKSSQAPKLLFHYYDKDFNNEADTPDNFQSRRPNTSFCFLDIRSPGLGDTAMYLCATAYYRGGETQYFGPGTRLLVL.

V is TRBV21-1 and J is TRBJ2-7; the DNA was not used to check the table's D call, TRBD2. TRBV21-1 is an annotated pseudogene. The CDR3 covers 16 residues. The CDR3 here is CASSKGLSGRTYEQYV. CDR3 coding DNA: TGTGCCAGCAGCAAAGGACTATCGGGGAGGACCTACGAGCAGTACGTC.

The rearrangement links TRBV20-1 to TRBJ2-2; perhaps TRBD1 as D (6 bases). This CDR3 region has 16 residues. In germline, CDR1 is DFQATT, CDR2 SNEGSKA (reference sequence). V lost 1 base and J 7 bases, leaving 19 bases between the germline ends. For the CDR3, the DNA is TGCAGTGCTAGAGGGGCAAAGGGGGAAAGTGTCGGGGAGCTGTTTTTT. Protein: CSARGAKGESVGELFF.

CDR3 sequence (DNA): TGCGCCAGCAGCCAAGATGTGGTCCGTGAGCAGTTCTTC. The encoded protein is CASSQDVVREQFF. The chain is built from TRBV4-3 and TRBJ2-1; D is ambiguous. The ends were cut back, 0 bases at V and 9 bases at J, with 9 bases in the middle. The germline V gene encodes CDR1 LGHNA and CDR2 YSLEER. This CDR3 is 13 amino acids long.

V gene TRBV29-1 combines with J gene TRBJ2-1; D ambiguous. CDR3 length equals 10 residues. Germline V gives CDR1 SQVTM, CDR2 ANQGSEA. CDR3 in amino acids: CRAVGNEQFF. In nucleotides, the CDR3 is TGCAGGGCCGTCGGGAATGAGCAGTTCTTC.

The rearrangement uses TRBV9 and TRBJ2-1; D ambiguous. CDR3 length equals 13 residues. CDR1 is SGDLS, CDR2 YYNGEE, per germline. V dropped 0 bases and J dropped 9 bases, with 10 bases sitting between them. The CDR3 DNA reads as TGTGCCAGCAGCGTAGCTATCAGGAGTGAGCAGTTCTTC. It translates to CASSVAIRSEQFF. Drawing the rest from reference TRBV9 and TRBJ2-1, the complete variable domain is DSGVTQTPKHLITATGQRVTLRCSPRSGDLSVYWYQQSLDQGLQFLIQYYNGEERAKGNILERFSAQQFPDLHSELNLSSLELGDSALYFCASSVAIRSEQFFGPGTRLTVL.

The chain employs TRBV20-1 and TRBJ1-2, with D perhaps TRBD1 (5 bases). Deletions cut 4 bases from V and 6 bases from J, with 12 bases between. Germline V gene data show CDR1 as DFQATT and CDR2 as SNEGSKA (reference sequence). The CDR3 spans 12 residues. The CDR3 protein is CSAISTGDGYTF. The CDR3 DNA follows: TGCAGTGCTATATCGACGGGGGATGGCTACACCTTC.

This chain uses TRBV4-1 with TRBJ2-7; D is ambiguous. The CDR3 totals 14 residues. The V gene lost 3 bases and the J gene lost 4 bases, with 13 bases spanning the gap. Germline V gives CDR1 MGHRA, CDR2 YSYEKL. The CDR3 region is CASSQSTDHYEQYV. CDR3 DNA sequence: TGCGCCAGCAGCCAGTCGACGGACCATTACGAGCAGTACGTC.

This sequence joins TRBV10-3 and TRBJ1-2, with D uncertain. The CDR3 sequence is 16 residues long. Germline V gives CDR1 ENHRY, CDR2 SYGVKD. V lost 0 bases and J lost 13, with 24 bases in between. Here the CDR3 reads CAISESSSIQDVRCTF. For the CDR3, the DNA is TGTGCCATCAGTGAGTCCTCGAGCATTCAGGACGTGCGTTGCACCTTC.

The chain has TRBV7-8 and TRBJ2-5; 8 positions match TRBD1. Germline trimming cut 5 bases from V and 4 bases from J; bases unmatched to any gene: 12. The CDR3 has 16 residues. Germline-derived CDR1 and CDR2 are SGHVS and FQNEAQ. CDR3 region: CASSHRTQGVRETQYF. The CDR3 region has the DNA TGTGCCAGCAGCCACAGGACACAGGGGGTTAGAGAGACCCAGTACTTC.

The chain carries TRBV20-1 and TRBJ1-1, with D unresolved. V lost 1 base and J 2 bases, leaving 5 bases between the germline ends. This CDR3 region has 12 residues. Per germline, CDR1 DFQATT and CDR2 SNEGSKA (reference sequence). CDR3 amino acids: CSARGVNTEAFF. The CDR3 DNA is TGCAGTGCTAGAGGCGTTAACACTGAAGCTTTCTTT.

The CDR3, as DNA: TGTGCCTGGACTAAAGCGGGAGAGCATACGCAGTATTTT. Translating it yields CAWTKAGEHTQYF. The chain is built from TRBV30 and TRBJ2-3; 8 bases align to TRBD2. Germline loops: CDR1 GTSNPN, CDR2 SVGIG (reference sequence). V was clipped by 4 bases and J by 7 bases; unmatched bases: 7. The CDR3 has 13 amino acids.

The chain is built from TRBV7-8 and TRBJ2-3, with 9 positions matching TRBD2. Trimming cost V 2 bases and J 2 bases; bases outside gene matches: 5. Germline-derived CDR1 and CDR2 are SGHVS and FQNEAQ. This CDR3 contains 16 residues. The CDR3 loop is CASSLRASGDTDTQYF. CDR3 nucleotides: TGTGCCAGCAGCTTAAGGGCTAGCGGGGACACAGATACGCAGTATTTT.

With respect to this clonotype: The junction shows a germline mismatch at one end, possibly a read error. This rearrangement joins TRBV4-2 to TRBJ2-3; the match to TRBD2 covers 7 bases. Germline lookup yields CDR1 LGHNA and CDR2 YNFKEQ. The CDR3 loop spans 15 amino acids. In DNA, the CDR3 is TGTGCCTGCAGCCGGCGGGGGAGTAGCACAGATACGCAGTATTTT. This gives the protein CACSRRGSSTDTQYF.

The CDR3 loop is CASSLDRTSYPPGYNEQFF. CDR3 sequence (DNA): TGTGCCAGCAGCTTGGATAGGACTAGCTACCCTCCGGGCTACAATGAGCAGTTCTTC. V and J are TRBV5-5 and TRBJ2-1; 8 bases agree with TRBD2. Trimming took 0 bases from V and 3 from J; bases not matched to a gene: 14. CDR3 length equals 19 residues. Germline V gene data show CDR1 as SGHKS and CDR2 as YYEKEE (reference sequence).